These 7 T cell receptor beta chains were all obtained from the same sample, sequenced in a study of shared clonotypes between healthy human individuals. Using immunoSEQ multiplex PCR, the repertoire was profiled, and TCRdb retains in-frame clones only, with some absent. Of about 2.4 million clones listed, over 85% are singletons. Sequencing input: naive CD4+ T cells from PBMCs. Subset reported: CD45RA+ positively selected. The receptors were gathered from a man younger than 35 in good health. Some clones in this sample may be carry-over from other donors' samples.

This clone was counted once. The sample has other DNA sequences that encode this CDR3 too. V and J are TRBV28 and TRBJ2-7; the match to TRBD1 covers 8 bases. Germline-derived CDR1 and CDR2 are MDHEN and SYDVKM. This CDR3 has 15 residues. V shed 7 bases, J shed 0 bases, and the junction held 8 bases outside the gene matches. The CDR3 coding sequence is TGTGCCAGCACTACTTCAGGGGGCCCCTCCTACGAGCAGTACTTC. The encoded protein is CASTTSGGPSYEQYF.

A note on this clone: Other nucleotide sequences in the sample specify the same CDR3. The rearrangement links TRBV7-3 to TRBJ1-1, with D perhaps TRBD1 (5 bases). The CDR3 is made up of 13 amino acids. Germline V gene data show CDR1 as SGHTA and CDR2 as FQGTGA. Trimming left V 5 bases short and J 1 base short, with 8 bases between. The CDR3: CASSLTGNTEAFF. Here the CDR3 DNA reads TGTGCCAGCAGCCTCACAGGGAACACTGAAGCTTTCTTT.

A single count supports this clone. V gene TRBV7-2 combines with J gene TRBJ2-6, with D tentatively TRBD1 or TRBD2 (6 bases each). Trimming took off 7 bases at V and 0 bases at J, with 13 bases between the two ends. The germline V gene has CDR1 SGHTA and CDR2 FQGNSA. The CDR3 has 16 amino acids. In DNA form, the CDR3 reads TGTGCCAGCACCAGACAGGACTACTCTGGGGCCAACGTCCTGACTTTC. Its protein product is CASTRQDYSGANVLTF.

This chain connects TRBV7-9 to TRBJ2-7; TRBD2 matches at 7 bases. V lost 1 base and J lost 3; bases outside the gene matches: 6. Per the germline V gene, CDR1 is SEHNR and CDR2 is FQNEAQ (reference sequence). The CDR3 spans 15 residues. The CDR3 spells CASSLGASGNYEQYF. DNA of the CDR3: TGTGCCAGCAGCTTAGGGGCTAGCGGAAACTACGAGCAGTACTTC.

V gene TRBV5-1 combines with J gene TRBJ1-3; D may be TRBD1 (6 bases). The CDR3 runs to 15 residues. CDR1 and CDR2 (germline): SGHRS, YFSETQ. Trimming took 0 bases from V and 2 from J, leaving 9 bases between them. Here the CDR3 DNA reads TGCGCCAGCAGCTTGGCAACAGGGACTGGAAACACCATATATTTT. Protein sequence: CASSLATGTGNTIYF.

The V and J genes are TRBV27 and TRBJ1-4; D gene unclear. Trimming stripped 2 bases from V and 7 bases from J, with 14 bases between. The CDR3 loop spans 15 amino acids. Germline V gene data show CDR1 as MNHEY and CDR2 as SMNVEV (reference sequence). As DNA, the CDR3 is TGTGCCAGCAGTTTAAGGGCTGTTCGGGGTGAAAAACTGTTTTTT. Translated, it gives CASSLRAVRGEKLFF.

The chain uses TRBV28 and TRBJ1-1, with D perhaps matching TRBD1 (6 bases). The CDR3 contains 15 residues. V lost 8 bases to trimming and J lost 0 bases, with 16 bases between them. The V gene's germline CDR1 is MDHEN and CDR2 SYDVKM. Here the CDR3 reads CASAGGGQMNTEAFF. In DNA form, the CDR3 reads TGTGCCAGCGCCGGCGGGGGGCAGATGAACACTGAAGCTTTCTTT.